This T cell receptor beta chain was found in a study of blood T cells in healthy people across ages. The study, taken as a whole, reports: Total diversity from one million sequenced T cells was likely underestimated.

Researchers collected about 9.1 milliliters of peripheral blood from every single donor. A second PCR of roughly 7 to 11 cycles used a sample-barcoded 5' primer and a J-beta primer mix. Each cDNA molecule carried a tag from a template-switch adaptor that contained 12 random nucleotides. Each CDR3 protein is one row after TCRdb ran MiXCR on the 5' RACE reads. The data hold about 1.8 million distinct CDR3 sequences, with roughly 49% observed a single time. The trim removed 1 base at V and 7 bases at J, leaving 12 bases unmatched. This CDR3 has 17 amino acids. Germline V gives CDR1 KGHSH, CDR2 LQKENI. To note about this clonotype: Antigen: not known.

The sample consisted of blood. The chain uses TRBV18 and TRBJ2-1; 8 bases align to TRBD1. The origin of this receptor is a woman aged 40 to 55 in good health. This CDR3 reads CASSPQFADRDRNEQFF. The CDR3 DNA is TGTGCCAGCTCACCACAGTTCGCGGACAGGGATAGGAATGAGCAGTTCTTC.